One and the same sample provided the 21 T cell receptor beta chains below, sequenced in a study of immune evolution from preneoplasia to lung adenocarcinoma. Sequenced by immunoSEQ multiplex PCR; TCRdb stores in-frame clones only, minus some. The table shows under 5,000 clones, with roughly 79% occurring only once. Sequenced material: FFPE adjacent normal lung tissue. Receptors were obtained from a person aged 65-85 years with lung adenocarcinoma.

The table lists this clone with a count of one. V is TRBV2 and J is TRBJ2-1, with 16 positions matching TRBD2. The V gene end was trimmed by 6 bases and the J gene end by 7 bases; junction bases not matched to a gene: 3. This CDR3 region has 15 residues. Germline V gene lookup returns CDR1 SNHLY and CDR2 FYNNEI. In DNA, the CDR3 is TGTGCCAGCAGGGGACTAGCGGGGGGGCCGAATGAGCAGTTCTTC. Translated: CASRGLAGGPNEQFF.

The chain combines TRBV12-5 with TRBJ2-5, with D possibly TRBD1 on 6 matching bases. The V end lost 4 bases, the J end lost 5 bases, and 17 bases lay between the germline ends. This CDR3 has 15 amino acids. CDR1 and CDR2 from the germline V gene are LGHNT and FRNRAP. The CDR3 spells CASGSSDNREETQYF. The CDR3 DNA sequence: TGTGCTAGTGGTTCAAGCGATAACAGGGAGGAGACCCAGTACTTC.

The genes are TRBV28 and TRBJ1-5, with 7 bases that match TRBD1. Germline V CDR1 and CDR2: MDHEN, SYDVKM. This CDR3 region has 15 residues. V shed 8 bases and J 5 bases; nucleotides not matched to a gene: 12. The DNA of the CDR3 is TGTGCCAGCGCATCCGTCGACAGGGCCCATCAGCCCCAGCATTTT. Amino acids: CASASVDRAHQPQHF. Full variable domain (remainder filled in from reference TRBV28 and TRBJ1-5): DVKVTQSSRYLVKRTGEKVFLECVQDMDHENMFWYRQDPGLGLRLIYFSYDVKMKEKGDIPEGYSVSREKKERFSLILESASTNQTSMYLCASASVDRAHQPQHFGDGTRLSIL.

DNA of the CDR3: TGCGCCAGCAAATTGGGGGGTCAAGAGACCCAGTACTTC. It specifies CASKLGGQETQYF. V gene TRBV10-2 combines with J gene TRBJ2-5; a weak D match, TRBD2 (6 bases). Germline lookup yields CDR1 WSHSY and CDR2 SAAADI. V was cut by 7 bases and J by 2 bases, with 11 bases left in between. The CDR3 extends over 13 amino acids.

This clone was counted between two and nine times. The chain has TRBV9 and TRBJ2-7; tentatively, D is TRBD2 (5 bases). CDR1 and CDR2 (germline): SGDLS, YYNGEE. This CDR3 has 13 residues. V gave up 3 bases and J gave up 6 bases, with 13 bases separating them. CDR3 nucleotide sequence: TGTGCCAGCAGCGCAGAGGGCAGGACCGAGCAGTACTTC. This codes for CASSAEGRTEQYF.

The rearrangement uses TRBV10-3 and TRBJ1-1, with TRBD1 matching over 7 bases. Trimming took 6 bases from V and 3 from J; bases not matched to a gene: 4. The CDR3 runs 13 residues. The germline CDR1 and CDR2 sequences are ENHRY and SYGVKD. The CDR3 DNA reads TGTGCCATCAGAGGACAGGTCGACACTGAAGCTTTCTTT. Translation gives CAIRGQVDTEAFF.

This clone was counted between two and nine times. CDR3 loop: CASSVEPAGLPEQFF. In DNA form, the CDR3 reads TGTGCCAGCAGCGTAGAACCAGCGGGGTTGCCTGAGCAGTTCTTC. The rearrangement uses TRBV9 and TRBJ2-1; 7 nucleotides line up with TRBD2. Trimming at V came to 0 bases and at J to 9 bases, leaving 9 bases not matched to a gene. The CDR3 runs to 15 residues. Germline V CDR1 and CDR2: SGDLS, YYNGEE.

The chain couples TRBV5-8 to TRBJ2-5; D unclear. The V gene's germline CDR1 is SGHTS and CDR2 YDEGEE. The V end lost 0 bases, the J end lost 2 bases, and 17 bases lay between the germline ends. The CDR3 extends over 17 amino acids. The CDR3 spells CASSLGRTSIGQETQYF. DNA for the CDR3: TGTGCCAGCAGCTTGGGTCGGACGTCAATCGGGCAAGAGACCCAGTACTTC.

Here the CDR3 reads CASSRGNRRTEAFF. The CDR3 region has the DNA TGTGCCAGCAGTCGAGGAAATCGGAGGACTGAAGCTTTCTTT. The genes are TRBV27 and TRBJ1-1; D is unresolved. The V end lost 5 bases, the J end lost 5 bases, and 15 bases lay between the germline ends. Germline V gene data show CDR1 as MNHEY and CDR2 as SMNVEV (reference sequence). This CDR3 region has 14 residues.

The CDR3 here is CSVRDSPGADEKLFF. The CDR3 DNA follows: TGCAGCGTTCGGGATTCCCCAGGGGCTGATGAAAAACTGTTTTTT. V usage is TRBV29-1 and J usage is TRBJ1-4, with D tentatively TRBD1 (6 bases). Germline V CDR1 and CDR2: SQVTM, ANQGSEA. The ends were cut back, 5 bases at V and 6 bases at J, with 19 bases in the middle. This CDR3 spans 15 amino acids.

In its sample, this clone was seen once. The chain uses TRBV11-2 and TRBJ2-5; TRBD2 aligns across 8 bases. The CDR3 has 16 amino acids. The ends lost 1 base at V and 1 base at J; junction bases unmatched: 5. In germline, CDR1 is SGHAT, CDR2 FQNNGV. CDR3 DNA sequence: TGTGCCAGCAGCTTAGGGTCGGCGGGGGGCCAAGAGACCCAGTACTTC. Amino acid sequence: CASSLGSAGGQETQYF.

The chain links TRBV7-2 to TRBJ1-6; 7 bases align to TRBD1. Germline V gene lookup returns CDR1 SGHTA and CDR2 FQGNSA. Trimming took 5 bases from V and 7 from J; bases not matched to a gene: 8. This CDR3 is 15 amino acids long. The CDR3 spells CASSRGGLGNSPLHF. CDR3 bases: TGTGCCAGCAGCAGAGGGGGCTTGGGGAATTCACCCCTCCACTTT.

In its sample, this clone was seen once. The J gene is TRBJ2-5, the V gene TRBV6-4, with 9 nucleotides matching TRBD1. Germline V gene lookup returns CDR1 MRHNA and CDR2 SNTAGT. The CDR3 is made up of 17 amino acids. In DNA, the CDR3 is TGTGCGTCTACCCGGGACAGGGCGCCGAATAAACAAGAGACCCAGTACTTC. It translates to CASTRDRAPNKQETQYF.

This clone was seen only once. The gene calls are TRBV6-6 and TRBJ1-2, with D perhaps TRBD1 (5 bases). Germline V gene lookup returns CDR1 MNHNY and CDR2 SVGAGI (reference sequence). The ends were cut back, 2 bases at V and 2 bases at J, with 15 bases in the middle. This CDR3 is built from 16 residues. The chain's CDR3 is CASSYPNPGPNYGYTF. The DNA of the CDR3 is TGTGCCAGCAGTTACCCCAATCCGGGACCCAACTATGGCTACACCTTC.

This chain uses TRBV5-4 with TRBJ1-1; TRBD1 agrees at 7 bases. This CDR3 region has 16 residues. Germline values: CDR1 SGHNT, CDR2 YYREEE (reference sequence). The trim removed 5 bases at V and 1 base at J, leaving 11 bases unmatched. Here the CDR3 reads CASRPGTARQNTEAFF. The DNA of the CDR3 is TGTGCCAGCAGGCCCGGGACAGCCAGACAGAACACTGAAGCTTTCTTT.

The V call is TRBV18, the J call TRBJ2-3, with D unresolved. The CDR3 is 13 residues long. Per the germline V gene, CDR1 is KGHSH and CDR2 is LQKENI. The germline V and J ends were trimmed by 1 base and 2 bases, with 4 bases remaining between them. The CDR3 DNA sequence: TGTGCCAGCTCACCACTTTCCACAGATACGCAGTATTTT. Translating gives CASSPLSTDTQYF.

CDR3 nucleotides: TGCAGCGTTGCGTCCGATTCCCCCTACGAGCAGTACTTC. Translating it yields CSVASDSPYEQYF. The chain recombines TRBV29-1 with TRBJ2-7; D is uncertain. V gave up 4 bases and J gave up 2 bases, with 12 bases separating them. The CDR3 loop spans 13 amino acids. CDR1 is SQVTM and CDR2 is ANQGSEA in the germline V gene.

The CDR3 sequence: CASNARVTEAFF. The CDR3 DNA sequence: TGTGCCAGCAACGCAAGGGTCACTGAAGCTTTCTTT. The V and J genes are TRBV11-2 and TRBJ1-1; the D is unclear. V was trimmed by 7 bases and J by 4 bases, leaving 10 bases between them. The CDR3 is made up of 12 amino acids. Germline V CDR1 and CDR2: SGHAT, FQNNGV.

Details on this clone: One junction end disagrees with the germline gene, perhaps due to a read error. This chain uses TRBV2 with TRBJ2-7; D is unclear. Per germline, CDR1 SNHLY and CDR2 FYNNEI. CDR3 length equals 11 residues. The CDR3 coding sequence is TGTGCCAGCAGTGACCCCTACAAGCAGTACTTC. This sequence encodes CASSDPYKQYF.

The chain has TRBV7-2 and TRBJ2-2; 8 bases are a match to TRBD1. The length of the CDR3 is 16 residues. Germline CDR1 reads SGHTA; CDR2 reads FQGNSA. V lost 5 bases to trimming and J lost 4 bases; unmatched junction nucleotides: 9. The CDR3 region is CASSPGGQGATGELFF. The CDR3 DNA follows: TGTGCCAGCAGCCCCGGAGGGCAGGGGGCCACCGGGGAGCTGTTTTTT.

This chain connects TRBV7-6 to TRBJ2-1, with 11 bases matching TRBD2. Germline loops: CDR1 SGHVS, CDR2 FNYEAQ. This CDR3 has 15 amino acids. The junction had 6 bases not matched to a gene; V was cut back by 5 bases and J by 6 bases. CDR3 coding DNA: TGTGCCAGCAGCCCCTCTAGCGGGAGGTCCAATGAGCAGTTCTTC. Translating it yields CASSPSSGRSNEQFF.